The 21 T cell receptor beta chains below all came from one sample that was sequenced in a study of beta chain features in type 1 diabetes. Study-level results: Shortening that was moderate but significant affected the TCRB CDR3s of Type 1 diabetes patients in all four CD4+ subsets.

The sequenced template was cDNA made from the entire isolated RNA. Profiling relied on immunoSEQ multiplex PCR, and the TCRdb table lists in-frame clones only, not all of them. The sample holds approximately 41,000 clones, approximately 61% seen once. No antigen has been assigned to these receptors. The sequenced sample was Tregs from blood. These receptors were obtained from a young man with type 1 diabetes. Some clones in this sample may be carry-over from other donors' samples.

The chain has TRBV5-4 and TRBJ2-5; 12 bases fit TRBD2. This CDR3 contains 16 residues. Germline CDR1 is SGHNT and CDR2 is YYREEE (reference sequence). V lost 3 bases, J lost 6 bases, and 9 bases stayed unmatched. The CDR3 DNA follows: TGTGCCAGCAGCTCCCCGACTAGCGGGGGATCACAGACCCAGTACTTC. The encoded protein is CASSSPTSGGSQTQYF.

This rearrangement joins TRBV7-2 to TRBJ1-4, with 9 bases identical to TRBD1. Germline V gene data show CDR1 as SGHTA and CDR2 as FQGNSA. The CDR3 is 14 amino acids. J lost 8 bases, V lost 5 bases, and 6 bases had no gene match. The CDR3 is CASSDRGKGEKLFF. Written as DNA, the CDR3 is TGTGCCAGCAGCGACAGGGGGAAAGGAGAAAAACTGTTTTTT.

This clone was recorded a few times. The genes are TRBV19 and TRBJ2-2, with D possibly being TRBD2 (5 bases). Trimming shortened V by 5 bases and J by 1 base, and 11 bases separated the two germline ends. CDR3 length: 15 amino acids. Germline V gene lookup returns CDR1 LNHDA and CDR2 SQIVND (reference sequence). CDR3 sequence (DNA): TGTGCCAGTAGTTCGTCGGGGAAGAACACCGGGGAGCTGTTTTTT. As protein: CASSSSGKNTGELFF.

This clone occurred once. The chain employs TRBV7-2 and TRBJ2-5; 8 nucleotides align to TRBD2. Germline CDR1 SGHTA, CDR2 FQGNSA. The CDR3 has 17 amino acids. The V gene end was trimmed by 5 bases and the J gene end by 4 bases; junction bases not matched to a gene: 15. This CDR3 reads CASSPRSSGRGGETQYF. CDR3 coding DNA: TGTGCCAGCAGCCCCAGATCTAGCGGGCGAGGAGGAGAGACCCAGTACTTC.

The CDR3 nucleotides read TGTGCCAACCAGGGGGTAGGGACTGAAGCTTTCTTT. This gives the protein CANQGVGTEAFF. The V and J genes are TRBV10-3 and TRBJ1-1, with TRBD1 matching 7 bases. V lost 10 bases, J lost 5 bases, and 7 bases stayed unmatched. Germline V gene data show CDR1 as ENHRY and CDR2 as SYGVKD. CDR3 length: 12 residues.

The CDR3 sequence is CASSLSWEREKLFF. The CDR3 DNA reads TGTGCCAGCAGCCTCAGCTGGGAGAGGGAAAAACTGTTTTTT. The chain couples TRBV7-9 to TRBJ1-4; D unclear. This CDR3 is 14 amino acids long. V lost 5 bases, J lost 8 bases, and 15 bases lay in between. CDR1 is SEHNR, CDR2 FQNEAQ, per germline (reference sequence).

This chain connects TRBV14 to TRBJ2-3, with D hard to call. Trimming left V 4 bases short and J 3 bases short, with 8 bases between. This CDR3 comprises 13 residues. CDR1 SGHDN and CDR2 FVKESK come from the germline V gene. The CDR3 loop reads CASSPQLTDTQYF. Here the CDR3 DNA reads TGTGCCAGCAGCCCTCAACTTACAGATACGCAGTATTTT.

The gene calls are TRBV6-5 and TRBJ2-2; D is possibly TRBD2 (5 bases). This CDR3 has 16 amino acids. Trimming cost V 0 bases and J 6 bases, with 14 bases left between them. Per the germline V gene, CDR1 is MNHEY and CDR2 is SVGAGI. CDR3 DNA: TGTGCCAGCAGTTACTCGGCGGTCCTTAGCGCCGGGGAGCTGTTTTTT. Translation gives CASSYSAVLSAGELFF.

V usage is TRBV6-5 and J usage is TRBJ2-7; 8 nucleotides agree with TRBD2. This CDR3 is 13 amino acids long. In germline, CDR1 is MNHEY, CDR2 SVGAGI. J was trimmed by 7 bases and V by 4 bases; bases with no gene match: 6. CDR3 DNA: TGTGCCAGCAGTTCTGCGGGGGGCCAAGAGCAGTACTTC. This translates into CASSSAGGQEQYF.

The chain employs TRBV5-1 and TRBJ2-5; D may be TRBD1 (6 bases). The last part of the DNA fits TRBJ2-7 better; the J call may be wrong. From germline, CDR1 is SGHRS and CDR2 YFSETQ. This CDR3 contains 13 residues. The CDR3 sequence is CASRLDSFYEQYF. The CDR3 DNA is TGCGCCAGCAGGCTGGACAGCTTCTACGAGCAGTACTTC.

The genes are TRBV5-1 and TRBJ2-1; perhaps TRBD1 as D (5 bases). CDR3 length: 16 residues. Germline CDR1 reads SGHRS; CDR2 reads YFSETQ. V lost 0 bases and J lost 2, with 12 bases in between. CDR3 in DNA: TGCGCCAGCAGCTTGGAAGGACAAAGAACCTACAATGAGCAGTTCTTC. Residues: CASSLEGQRTYNEQFF.

The chain employs TRBV5-1 and TRBJ1-1, with TRBD1 as a possible D gene (5 bases). This CDR3 is built from 12 residues. The V end was cut by 4 bases, the J end by 11 bases, with 15 bases between. Germline lookup yields CDR1 SGHRS and CDR2 YFSETQ. The CDR3 sequence: CASSDRRGTAFF. The CDR3 bases are TGCGCCAGCAGCGACAGAAGGGGCACGGCTTTCTTT.

The DNA of the CDR3 is TGTGCCAGTTGGGACAGGGGTTTGGGAGATACGCAGTATTTT. This translates into CASWDRGLGDTQYF. The gene calls are TRBV7-8 and TRBJ2-3, with 10 bases that match TRBD1. This CDR3 comprises 14 residues. Germline lookup yields CDR1 SGHVS and CDR2 FQNEAQ. The ends lost 9 bases at V and 5 bases at J; junction bases unmatched: 8.

This chain connects TRBV2 to TRBJ1-1; tentative D call: TRBD1 (5 bases). The germline gives CDR1 SNHLY, CDR2 FYNNEI. This CDR3 spans 19 amino acids. Deletions cut 6 bases from V and 1 base from J, with 27 bases between. CDR3 loop: CASREFGGSLSGRNTEAFF. CDR3 DNA sequence: TGTGCCAGCAGGGAGTTCGGGGGGTCTTTATCTGGACGGAACACTGAAGCTTTCTTT.

The V gene is TRBV5-1, the J gene TRBJ2-3; 11 bases align to TRBD2. Germline CDR1 reads SGHRS; CDR2 reads YFSETQ. This CDR3 spans 17 amino acids. Germline trimming cut 4 bases from V and 4 bases from J; bases unmatched to any gene: 11. The CDR3 loop is CASSRGLTSGVADTQYF. The CDR3 DNA reads as TGCGCCAGCAGCCGTGGTCTGACTAGCGGGGTAGCAGATACGCAGTATTTT.

This clone occurred once. This chain connects TRBV4-1 to TRBJ2-2; no clear D gene. The germline V gene encodes CDR1 MGHRA and CDR2 YSYEKL. CDR3 length: 17 amino acids. V lost 2 bases and J 3 bases, leaving 16 bases between the germline ends. CDR3 protein: CASSQSLGRVYTGELFF. The CDR3 DNA follows: TGCGCCAGCAGCCAAAGCCTTGGCCGGGTTTACACCGGGGAGCTGTTTTTT.

The rearrangement links TRBV7-3 to TRBJ2-7; the match to TRBD1 covers 8 bases. The length of the CDR3 is 16 residues. J was trimmed by 4 bases and V by 4 bases; bases with no gene match: 12. In germline, CDR1 is SGHTA, CDR2 FQGTGA. CDR3 in amino acids: CASSSDPTGAGYEQYF. The CDR3 DNA reads TGTGCCAGCAGCTCTGACCCGACAGGGGCAGGATACGAGCAGTACTTC.

The V and J genes are TRBV6-5 and TRBJ1-1; 9 positions match TRBD1. The CDR3 extends over 13 amino acids. V lost 6 bases to trimming and J lost 5 bases; unmatched junction nucleotides: 4. Germline-derived CDR1 and CDR2 are MNHEY and SVGAGI. The CDR3 region has the DNA TGTGCCAGCAGGGGACAGGGCTGGACTGAAGCTTTCTTT. Residues: CASRGQGWTEAFF.

The rearrangement uses TRBV2 and TRBJ2-5; 7 bases map to TRBD2. The CDR3 contains 14 residues. Germline CDR1 and CDR2: SNHLY and FYNNEI. After removal of 7 bases from V and 0 bases from J, the junction contained 5 bases not matched to a gene. CDR3 residues: CASNWGGNQETQYF. The CDR3 DNA reads TGTGCCAGCAACTGGGGGGGGAACCAAGAGACCCAGTACTTC.

This clone is medium-sized in the sample. This chain links TRBV10-3 with TRBJ2-3; 9 bases map to TRBD1. The trim removed 10 bases at V and 3 bases at J, leaving 5 bases unmatched. Germline V lookup: CDR1 ENHRY, CDR2 SYGVKD. The CDR3 runs to 13 residues. CDR3 nucleotide sequence: TGTGCCACCGGACAGGGGCTAACAGATACGCAGTATTTT. Translation gives CATGQGLTDTQYF.

The chain combines TRBV4-2 with TRBJ1-1; unclear D gene. V dropped 0 bases and J dropped 3 bases, with 11 bases sitting between them. The CDR3 runs to 15 residues. The germline CDR1 and CDR2 sequences are LGHNA and YNFKEQ. CDR3 DNA: TGTGCCAGCAGCCAAGATCCCGTTCCCTACACTGAAGCTTTCTTT. Translation: CASSQDPVPYTEAFF.